This T cell receptor (beta chain) was obtained from a study of Graves' ophthalmopathy and Graves' hyperthyroidism. Using RNA transcripts, the TCR beta CDR3 regions were amplified. Second-round multiplex PCR came after first-round RT-PCR with HTBI primers. Each CDR3 protein gets one entry after TCRdb re-called the multiplex PCR reads with MiXCR. The data contain about 1.1 million distinct CDR3 sequences, around a third of them singletons. A remark on this clonotype: Its specificity is not known.

Trimming cost V 0 bases and J 2 bases, with 15 bases left between them. Per germline, CDR1 SGHKS and CDR2 YYEKEE (reference sequence). The CDR3 has 16 residues. In this cohort, patients with other autoimmune diseases, uncontrolled infections, pregnancy or lactation were excluded. Each diagnosis was determined on the basis of clinical symptoms, serum thyroxine, TRAb, thyroid ultrasound and orbital computed tomography. Study-level results: Most expanded clonotypes in thyroid above 0.001 frequency also showed up in blood.

The source material was peripheral blood or thyroid tissue (not recorded which). The clonotype originates from an adult man with Graves' hyperthyroidism. This sequence joins TRBV5-5 and TRBJ2-7, with D maybe TRBD1 (6 bases). The CDR3 region has the DNA TGTGCCAGCAGCTTGGGTTGGTCAGGGGCCCCCTACGAGCAGTACTTC. Protein product: CASSLGWSGAPYEQYF.